The present T cell receptor (beta chain) was sequenced within a study of T cell responses to AZD1222 COVID-19 vaccine. Overall study: Second-dose timings of about 4 or about 12 weeks were pooled.

Trimming left V 7 bases short and J 3 bases short, with 15 bases between. This CDR3 contains 14 residues. Germline V lookup: CDR1 LNHDA, CDR2 SQIVND (reference sequence). Study outcomes and limitations: At baseline, seropositivity was found in only 5 to 7 AZD1222 recipients. Reportedly, close to half of spike-specific TCRs are directed against unmutated variant regions.

With respect to this clone: Its target is unknown.

TCRdb's table, derived via immunoSEQ multiplex PCR, lists solely in-frame clones and lacks some. The sample has around 150,000 clones, 90% to 95% seen once. The V call is TRBV19, the J call TRBJ1-1; D remains ambiguous. This sample comprised peripheral blood, obtained on day 0 of AZD1222 vaccination. The sequence derives from an adult in good health. The CDR3 nucleotides read TGTGCCAGTATCCCCAGTTTATATTACACTGAAGCTTTCTTT. Its protein is CASIPSLYYTEAFF.